This record concerns one TCR beta chain sequence. Its antigen is undetermined. The CDR3 totals 14 residues. Germline V CDR1 and CDR2: DFQATT, SNEGSKA (reference sequence). These data originate in a study of monozygotic twins with inflammatory bowel disease. The UMIs carried a 6-nucleotide sample barcode, and they were added by template switching. TCRalpha and TCRbeta cDNA underwent two nested PCRs of roughly 16 and 10 cycles. TCRdb processed the 5' RACE reads again and assigns one entry to each CDR3 protein, with no DNA. There are around 47,000 distinct CDR3 sequences in the sample, with roughly 4.8% held by the top ten. Study-wide findings and caveats: Part of the variability in patient repertoires may have come from differing immunosuppressive treatments. It was in IBD patients that TCRbeta diversity (inverse Simpson) was lower than in healthy co-twins.

This TCR was recovered from a human donor with ulcerative colitis or Crohn's disease, or a healthy co-twin of an affected twin (not recorded which). The source material was blood. This chain links TRBV20-1 with TRBJ2-7; the TCRdb D gene call, TRBD2, has no DNA to confirm it. The CDR3 loop reads CSASSGRAGIEQYF.